The rows below give T cell receptor beta chains drawn from one sample of a study of blood T cell repertoires in COVID-19. The table came from immunoSEQ multiplex PCR; TCRdb's copy has only in-frame clones and leaves some out. The sample carries hundreds of thousands of clones, around nine tenths recorded once. The sample consisted of PBMCs or T cells enriched from blood (not recorded which). The source is a woman in her 50s who had recovered from COVID-19. Each CDR3 is given with its conserved first and last residue. A D gene is named only where the DNA matches it firmly. Where a row states a size, it is once, few, many or the class of an expanded clone; other rows omit it.

CDR3nt	CDR3aa	v_gene	j_gene	d_gene	abundance
TGTGCCAGCAGCCAAGGGGCGCGAAATCAGCCCCAGCATTTT	CASSQGARNQPQHF	TRBV3-1/TRBV3-2	TRBJ1-5	.	.
TGTGCTAGCAGCGCCCGGGAGGGCTCCTACAATGAGCAGTTCTTC	CASSAREGSYNEQFF	TRBV7-7	TRBJ2-1	TRBD2	.
TGTGCCAGCAGTCGAACAGGGCCCCTCCACTTT	CASSRTGPLHF	TRBV28	TRBJ1-6	.	few
TGTGCCAGTAGTGCAGGGTATAGCAATCAGCCCCAGCATTTT	CASSAGYSNQPQHF	TRBV19	TRBJ1-5	.	.
TGTGCCATCAGTGCCCGGGCTAGCGGCCTTGCCTACGAGCAGTACTTC	CAISARASGLAYEQYF	TRBV10-3	TRBJ2-7	TRBD2	.
TGCAGTGCTAGTGTCCCGGGGATAGGACCAGATACGCAGTATTTT	CSASVPGIGPDTQYF	TRBV20-1	TRBJ2-3	.	.
TGTGCCAGCTCACAAAACAGGTTCTACGAGCAGTACTTC	CASSQNRFYEQYF	TRBV18	TRBJ2-7	.	.
TGCAGCGCCTCTCTGGGGGCCGGCACTGAAGCTTTCTTT	CSASLGAGTEAFF	TRBV29-1	TRBJ1-1	.	once
TGTGCCAGCAGTGAGGGGCCGGCAGGGACCCAGTACTTC	CASSEGPAGTQYF	TRBV6-4	TRBJ2-5	.	.
TGTGCCAGCAGCTTGGGGGCAGGCCTGAACACTGAAGCTTTCTTT	CASSLGAGLNTEAFF	TRBV5-6	TRBJ1-1	.	.
TGTGCCAGCAGCTTAGGACAGGGGGGCTACGAGCAGTACTTC	CASSLGQGGYEQYF	TRBV7-2	TRBJ2-7	TRBD1	.
TGTGCCAGCAGCGTTACAGGGGGCTCCTACAATGAGCAGTTCTTC	CASSVTGGSYNEQFF	TRBV11-2	TRBJ2-1	TRBD1	.
TGCGCCAGCAGCTTGGGACAGCCCAATGGCTACACCTTC	CASSLGQPNGYTF	TRBV5-1	TRBJ1-2	.	.
TGTGCCAGCAGCCAAGATGAGAGGCCAGCTCCTAACTATGGCTACACCTTC	CASSQDERPAPNYGYTF	TRBV3-1/TRBV3-2	TRBJ1-2	.	.
TGTGCCACCAGCAGAACCCGGAGTAGCGGGGGTTACAATGAGCAGTTCTTC	CATSRTRSSGGYNEQFF	TRBV15	TRBJ2-1	TRBD2	.
TGCGCCAGCAGCTCCGGACAGGGGGCCTACTATGGCTACACCTTC	CASSSGQGAYYGYTF	TRBV5-1	TRBJ1-2	TRBD1	once
TGTGCCAGCAGCTTAAAAGGGGAATCACCCCTCCACTTT	CASSLKGESPLHF	TRBV7-9	TRBJ1-6	.	once
TGCGCCAGCAGCCACGGATCGTCCGGGGGGGCTGGAAACACCATATATTTT	CASSHGSSGGAGNTIYF	TRBV4-1	TRBJ1-3	.	.
TGTGCCAGCAGTGGAACAGGGGGAATGTACAATCAGCCCCAGCATTTT	CASSGTGGMYNQPQHF	TRBV28	TRBJ1-5	TRBD1	few
TGTGCCAGCAGCGTAGAGGCTAGCGGGCAAGATACGCAGTATTTT	CASSVEASGQDTQYF	TRBV9	TRBJ2-3	TRBD2	few
TGTGCCAGCAGGATTTCCCGGGACTTTTACAATGAGCAGTTCTTC	CASRISRDFYNEQFF	TRBV6-5	TRBJ2-1	.	.
TGTGCCAGCAGTTTGCAGGGTTTAGGATCACCCCTCCACTTT	CASSLQGLGSPLHF	TRBV28	TRBJ1-6	.	once
TGTGCCAGTAGTCCCGCGGGGTACACTGAAGCTTTCTTT	CASSPAGYTEAFF	TRBV19	TRBJ1-1	.	.
TGTGCCAGCAGCTTATCCAGGGTCTATGGCTACACCTTC	CASSLSRVYGYTF	TRBV5-4	TRBJ1-2	.	.
TGTGCCACCAGCTCCCGACAGGGAGCTAACTATGGCTACACCTTC	CATSSRQGANYGYTF	TRBV24-1	TRBJ1-2	TRBD1	.
TGCGCCAGCAGTGAAATTGGTAGCGGGGCAAATGAGCAGTTCTTC	CASSEIGSGANEQFF	TRBV10-1	TRBJ2-1	TRBD2	.
TGTGCCAGTACCGGACAGGGGGTCCTAGGGTTCGTGAACACTGAAGCTTTCTTT	CASTGQGVLGFVNTEAFF	TRBV19	TRBJ1-1	TRBD1	.
TGTGCCAGCAGCCAAGCCGGGGGGTATAGCAATCAGCCCCAGCATTTT	CASSQAGGYSNQPQHF	TRBV14	TRBJ1-5	.	.
TGTGCCAGCAGCCAAGAGACAGGGTCAGATACGCAGTATTTT	CASSQETGSDTQYF	TRBV3-1/TRBV3-2	TRBJ2-3	TRBD1	.
TGTGCCAGCAGTTTAGATAGCAACCTCTTTCGGCCCCTCCACTTT	CASSLDSNLFRPLHF	TRBV28	TRBJ1-6	.	.
TGTGCCAGCAGTTCTCTAATACAGGAGGGGTTTGGAACTGAAGCTTTCTTT	CASSSLIQEGFGTEAFF	TRBV27	TRBJ1-1	.	.
TGTGCCAGCAGTTATTATACCGGGATTCTAAGCTACACCTTC	CASSYYTGILSYTF	TRBV6-2/TRBV6-3	TRBJ1-2	.	.
TGCGCCAGCAGATTTAACACAGATACGCAGTATTTT	CASRFNTDTQYF	TRBV5-1	TRBJ2-3	.	.
TGTGCCAGCAGTTGGGACAGGGTGTCCTACAATGAGCAGTTCTTC	CASSWDRVSYNEQFF	TRBV2	TRBJ2-1	TRBD1	once
TGTGCCAGCAGCTCGGCCGGGACAGGGGGCCTCTATGGCTACACCTTC	CASSSAGTGGLYGYTF	TRBV7-9	TRBJ1-2	TRBD1	once
TGTGCCATGGGACAGGGGAACTATGGCTACACCTTC	CAMGQGNYGYTF	TRBV10-3	TRBJ1-2	TRBD1	.
TGTGCCAGCACCAATGCGGGACTTTCACCCCTCCACTTT	CASTNAGLSPLHF	TRBV12-3/TRBV12-4	TRBJ1-6	.	once
TGTGCCAGCTCACCTCCGGGTTTGGGCTATGGCTACACCTTC	CASSPPGLGYGYTF	TRBV18	TRBJ1-2	.	.
TGTGCCAGCACCAACGCTTCCTGGGGGCCTCTCTATGGCTACACCTTC	CASTNASWGPLYGYTF	TRBV7-9	TRBJ1-2	.	.
TGTGCCAGCAGTTTAAGCAGGGGGTGGTTTGGTCAGCCCCAGCATTTT	CASSLSRGWFGQPQHF	TRBV28	TRBJ1-5	TRBD1	.
TGTGCCAGCTCACCTACGGGTGAAGCTTTCTTT	CASSPTGEAFF	TRBV18	TRBJ1-1	.	.